The clone carrying this T cell receptor beta chain was detected many times. This CDR3 region has 18 residues. The ends lost 0 bases at V and 6 bases at J; junction bases unmatched: 11. CDR1 and CDR2 (germline): MNHNS, SASEGT. This sample was taken from a study of HIV-infected patients and healthy controls. TCRdb re-called the 5' RACE reads with MiXCR, one entry per CDR3 protein. The table lists 55,000 to 70,000 distinct CDR3 sequences, roughly a fifth of them singletons. Sample: CD4+ T cells from blood. The V and J genes are TRBV6-1 and TRBJ2-2; 9 bases map to TRBD1. This clonotype originated in a human donor in good health. This chain's CDR3 is CASSEALQGAAQAGELFF. CDR3 nucleotide sequence: TGTGCCAGCAGTGAAGCCCTACAGGGGGCAGCTCAGGCCGGGGAGCTGTTTTTT.